Below are 15 T cell receptor beta chains sequenced from a single sample in a study of tumor-infiltrating lymphocytes in primary liver carcinoma. Unsorted whole blood yielded blood RNA, and germline DNA was extracted as well. Total RNA amounting to 450 to 550 ng was the source from which TCR beta cDNA was made with a constant-region primer. ARM-PCR, slightly modified, supplied the TCR beta libraries through three nested multiplex PCR rounds. PCR rounds one and two used TRBV1-TRBV30 forward primers with a C-beta reverse primer for roughly 9 cycles each. One entry per CDR3 protein, called by TCRdb with MiXCR from the multiplex PCR reads. Counted here are approximately 300,000 distinct CDR3 sequences, around three fifths occurring once; the ten biggest clones make up more than 8.5%. Sequencing was carried out using peripheral blood. The receptors were sampled from a man aged 35 to 55 with primary liver carcinoma and hepatitis B virus infection.

A word on this clonotype: A much larger clone differs from this one at a single base, so this may be a read error. The CDR3 DNA reads TGTGCCAGCAGTTACGGTAGCGGGAGGGCGAGCACCGGGGAGCCGTTTTTT. Translation: CASSYGSGRASTGEPFF. The chain carries TRBV6-6 and TRBJ2-2; 11 bases map to TRBD2. The CDR3 totals 17 residues. Per the germline V gene, CDR1 is MNHNY and CDR2 is SVGAGI (reference sequence).

This clonotype occurred a few times. Given a much more abundant clone one base away, this may be a read error. The chain combines TRBV29-1 with TRBJ2-3; D gene ambiguous. The CDR3 has 12 residues. The V gene's germline CDR1 is SQVTM and CDR2 ANQGSEA. The V gene lost 8 bases and the J gene lost 7 bases, with 16 bases spanning the gap. The CDR3 sequence is CSLLIEPYTQYF. As DNA, the CDR3 is TGCAGCCTCCTTATAGAGCCGTATACGCAGTATTTT.

This CDR3 reads CASSLVRTSGRKVEQFF. The CDR3 DNA follows: TGCGCCAGCAGCTTGGTTCGGACTAGCGGGAGGAAGGTTGAGCAGTTCTTC. The rearrangement uses TRBV5-1 and TRBJ2-1; 14 bases are shared with TRBD2. The CDR3 loop spans 17 amino acids. Germline-derived CDR1 and CDR2 are SGHRS and YFSETQ. V lost 0 bases to trimming and J lost 9 bases; unmatched junction nucleotides: 8.

On this clonotype: A read error may be the cause here, since a much bigger clone is one base away. The V gene is TRBV4-2, the J gene TRBJ2-7, with D tentatively TRBD1 (6 bases). Germline V gives CDR1 LGHNA, CDR2 YNFKEQ. This CDR3 comprises 14 residues. The CDR3, as DNA: TGTGCCAGCAGCCAATCAGCAGGGGCCTACGAGCAGCACTTC. Its protein product is CASSQSAGAYEQHF.

This clonotype was counted at least ten times. The chain employs TRBV6-2 or TRBV6-3 and TRBJ2-2; TRBD2 might be the D (6 bases). Germline CDR1 and CDR2: MNHEY and SVGEGT. CDR3 length equals 16 residues. Trimming left V 5 bases short and J 1 base short, with 14 bases between. CDR3 DNA sequence: TGTGCCAGCAGTCCGCGGGGTAGCTTGAACACCGGGGAGCTGTTTTTT. The encoded protein is CASSPRGSLNTGELFF.

V and J are TRBV7-9 and TRBJ1-2; 7 nucleotides match TRBD1. The junction had 3 bases not matched to a gene; V was cut back by 3 bases and J by 8 bases. Looked up from germline, CDR1 is SEHNR and CDR2 is FQNEAQ (reference sequence). The CDR3 consists of 12 residues. CDR3 DNA sequence: TGTGCCAGCAGCTTCCAGGGGGAGGGCTACACCTTC. Its protein is CASSFQGEGYTF.

The chain employs TRBV6-5 and TRBJ2-7, with 11 positions matching TRBD2. The germline V gene has CDR1 MNHEY and CDR2 SVGAGI. The CDR3 totals 14 residues. V gave up 7 bases and J gave up 2 bases; unmatched junction bases: 4. The CDR3 DNA is TGTGCCAGCAAATATAGCGGGAGGGCCTACGAGCAGTACTTC. As protein: CASKYSGRAYEQYF.

In regard to this clonotype: The CDR3 does not end in the conserved phenylalanine or tryptophan, so this is likely a read error. The chain recombines TRBV6-5 with TRBJ1-4; D is uncertain. Germline CDR1 is MNHEY and CDR2 is SVGAGI. The CDR3 is made up of 13 amino acids. V lost 2 bases, J lost 5 bases, and 6 bases lay in between. The CDR3 loop is CASSYRLNEKLFL. The DNA for the CDR3 is TGTGCCAGCAGTTACAGGTTAAATGAAAAACTGTTTTTG.

This clonotype was seen ten or more times. V is TRBV6-6 and J is TRBJ2-1, with a weak D call TRBD2 (6 bases). This CDR3 is built from 17 residues. V lost 0 bases and J lost 2, with 14 bases in between. Germline assignment: CDR1 MNHNY and CDR2 SVGAGI (reference sequence). The CDR3: CASSYSPLRETYNEQFF. DNA for the CDR3: TGTGCCAGCAGTTACTCCCCCTTACGGGAGACCTACAATGAGCAGTTCTTC.

This clonotype was detected once. A much bigger clone sits one base away, suggesting this may be a read error. V and J are TRBV29-1 and TRBJ2-7, with unresolved D. Germline CDR1 SQVTM, CDR2 ANQGSEA. This CDR3 comprises 14 residues. Trimming removed 3 bases at V and 4 bases at J, with 16 bases between. The CDR3 loop is CSVERQVGGYEQYF. As DNA, the CDR3 is TGCAGCGTTGAGCGGCAGGTGGGTGGTTACGAGCAGTACTTC.

The rearrangement uses TRBV7-8 and TRBJ2-1; 11 bases are shared with TRBD2. Germline assignment: CDR1 SGHVS and CDR2 FQNEAQ. The CDR3 covers 17 residues. V lost 10 bases to trimming and J lost 10 bases; unmatched junction nucleotides: 21. The CDR3 region has the DNA TGTGCCAACAGTCTGGGGCAAGGGACTAGCGGCTCCTACGAGCAGTTCTTC. Amino acids: CANSLGQGTSGSYEQFF.

The chain employs TRBV7-9 and TRBJ2-1; 7 nucleotides align to TRBD2. This CDR3 contains 15 residues. Trimming at V came to 5 bases and at J to 8 bases, leaving 12 bases not matched to a gene. CDR1 is SEHNR and CDR2 is FQNEAQ in the germline V gene (reference sequence). DNA of the CDR3: TGTGCCAGCAGCCCCGGGACTAACGATGGAGATGAGCAGTTCTTC. Its translation is CASSPGTNDGDEQFF. Drawing the rest from reference TRBV7-9 and TRBJ2-1, the complete variable domain is DTGVSQNPRHKITKRGQNVTFRCDPISEHNRLYWYRQTLGQGPEFLTYFQNEAQLEKSRLLSDRFSAERPKGSFSTLEIQRTEQGDSAMYLCASSPGTNDGDEQFFGPGTRLTVL.

About this clonotype: A junction end diverges from the germline sequence, so it may reflect a read error. The chain recombines TRBV4-3 with TRBJ2-1; 10 nucleotides agree with TRBD1. The CDR3 length is 14 residues. Germline V gene data show CDR1 as LGHNA and CDR2 as YSLEER. The CDR3 region is CVSSVDRGGNEQFF. For the CDR3, the DNA is TGCGTCAGCAGCGTGGACAGGGGGGGGAATGAGCAGTTCTTC.

At least ten counts were recorded for this clonotype. The chain links TRBV29-1 to TRBJ2-2; TRBD1 matches at 8 bases. CDR1 is SQVTM, CDR2 ANQGSEA, per germline. J lost 1 base, V lost 6 bases, and 1 base had no gene match. The CDR3 spans 13 residues. The CDR3 region is CSVGTGNTGELFF. The CDR3 coding sequence is TGCAGCGTCGGGACAGGGAACACCGGGGAGCTGTTTTTT.

The chain has TRBV5-1 and TRBJ2-3, with D possibly matching TRBD2 (6 bases). CDR3 size: 14 residues. Trimming took off 4 bases at V and 5 bases at J, with 14 bases between the two ends. The germline V gene encodes CDR1 SGHRS and CDR2 YFSETQ. The CDR3 is CASSPDDGGDTQYF. Here the CDR3 DNA reads TGCGCCAGCAGCCCTGATGACGGGGGAGATACGCAGTATTTT.